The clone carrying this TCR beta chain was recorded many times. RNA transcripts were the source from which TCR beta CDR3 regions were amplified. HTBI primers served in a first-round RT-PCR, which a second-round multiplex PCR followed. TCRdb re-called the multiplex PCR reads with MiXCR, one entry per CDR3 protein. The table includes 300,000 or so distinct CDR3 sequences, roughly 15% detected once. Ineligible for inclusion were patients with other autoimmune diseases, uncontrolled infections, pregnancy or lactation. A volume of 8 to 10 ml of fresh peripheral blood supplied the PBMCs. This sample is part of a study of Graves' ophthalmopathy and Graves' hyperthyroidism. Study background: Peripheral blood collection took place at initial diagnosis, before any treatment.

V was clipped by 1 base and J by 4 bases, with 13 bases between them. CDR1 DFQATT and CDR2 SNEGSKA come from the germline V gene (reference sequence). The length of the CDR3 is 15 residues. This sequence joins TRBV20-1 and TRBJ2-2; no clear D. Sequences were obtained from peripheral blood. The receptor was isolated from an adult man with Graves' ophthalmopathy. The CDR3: CSARGTDIFTGELFF. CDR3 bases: TGCAGTGCTAGAGGGACGGATATTTTCACCGGGGAGCTGTTTTTT.